This T cell receptor (beta chain) was identified during a study of monozygotic twins with inflammatory bowel disease. The study, taken as a whole, reports: The sharing of clonotypes with others was lower in IBD patients than in healthy twins, especially with disease activity.

The authors drew around 2.7 ml of blood from each donor. Blood samples, whole and unsorted for T cells, yielded the isolated total RNA. The CDR3 has 16 residues. Germline V CDR1 and CDR2: DFQATT, SNEGSKA (reference sequence). With respect to this clonotype: The antigen is undetermined.

TCRdb reprocessed the 5' RACE reads; each CDR3 protein has one entry and no DNA is given. Listed are approximately 150,000 distinct CDR3 sequences; approximately 2.5% falls within the top ten. The TCR comes from a human donor with ulcerative colitis or Crohn's disease, or a healthy co-twin of an affected twin (not recorded which). The V call is TRBV20-1, the J call TRBJ1-6; TCRdb returns TRBD1, unconfirmable since there is no DNA. Source material: blood. The CDR3 is CSARDGARREKSPLHF.